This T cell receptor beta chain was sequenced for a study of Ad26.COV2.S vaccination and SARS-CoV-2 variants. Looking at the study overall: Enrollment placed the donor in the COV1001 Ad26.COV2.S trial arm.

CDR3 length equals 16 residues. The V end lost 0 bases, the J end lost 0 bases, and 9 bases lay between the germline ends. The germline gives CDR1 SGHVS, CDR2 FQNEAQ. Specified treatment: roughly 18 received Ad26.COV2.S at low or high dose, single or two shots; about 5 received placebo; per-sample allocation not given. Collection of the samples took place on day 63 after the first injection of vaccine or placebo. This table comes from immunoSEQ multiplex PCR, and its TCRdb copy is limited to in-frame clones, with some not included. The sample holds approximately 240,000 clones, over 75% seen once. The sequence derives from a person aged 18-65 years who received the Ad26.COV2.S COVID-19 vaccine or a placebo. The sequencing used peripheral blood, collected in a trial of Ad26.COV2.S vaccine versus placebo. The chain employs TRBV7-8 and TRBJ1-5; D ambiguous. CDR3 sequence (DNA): TGTGCCAGCAGCTTAGCGCCCGCCGGTAGCAATCAGCCCCAGCATTTT. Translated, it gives CASSLAPAGSNQPQHF. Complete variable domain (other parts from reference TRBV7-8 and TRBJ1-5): GAGVSQSPRYKVAKRGQDVALRCDPISGHVSLFWYQQALGQGPEFLTYFQNEAQLDKSGLPSDRFFAERPEGSVSTLKIQRTQQEDSAVYLCASSLAPAGSNQPQHFGDGTRLSIL.